Listed here are 2 T cell receptor beta chains from one sample, sequenced in a study of memory CD4+ T cells and cytomegalovirus serostatus. Single viable CD3+CD4+CD8-CD45RO+ cells were sorted as the memory CD4+ T cells. Sequencing was performed with immunoSEQ multiplex PCR; in TCRdb, only in-frame clones are kept and a portion is missing. Of some 44,000 clones listed, approximately 82% are singletons. The specimen was memory CD4+ T cells from blood. These receptors all stem from an adult in good health and CMV-seronegative.

This chain links TRBV28 with TRBJ1-6; D may be TRBD1 (6 bases). The CDR3 runs to 15 residues. CDR1 MDHEN and CDR2 SYDVKM come from the germline V gene. V was shortened by 1 base and J by 7 bases, with 11 bases between the two germline ends. CDR3 nucleotides: TGTGCCAGCAGTTTATCACAGGGTGGGAATTCACCCCTCCACTTT. Residues: CASSLSQGGNSPLHF.

The J gene is TRBJ2-7, the V gene TRBV7-3, with D hard to call. This CDR3 contains 14 residues. Deletions cut 3 bases from V and 2 bases from J, with 11 bases between. CDR1 and CDR2 (germline): SGHTA, FQGTGA. CDR3 coding DNA: TGTGCCAGCAGCTTGGGCAGGTCCACCTACGAGCAGTACTTC. It specifies CASSLGRSTYEQYF.